One and the same sample provided the 12 T cell receptor beta chains below, sequenced in a study of T cell responses to AZD1222 COVID-19 vaccine. TCRdb's copy holds only in-frame clones and misses some; the assay was immunoSEQ multiplex PCR. The profile covers around 120,000 clones, with 90% appearing a single time and around 6.9% taken by the ten largest. The sample consisted of peripheral blood, taken on day 0 of AZD1222 vaccination. These receptors were obtained from an adult in good health.

V usage is TRBV20-1 and J usage is TRBJ1-1; D gene uncertain. Germline V CDR1 and CDR2: DFQATT, SNEGSKA (reference sequence). This CDR3 region has 13 residues. Deletions cut 3 bases from V and 1 base from J, with 9 bases between. CDR3 region: CSASGLPNTEAFF. CDR3 nucleotides: TGCAGTGCTAGTGGGCTTCCGAACACTGAAGCTTTCTTT.

The CDR3 DNA follows: TGTGCCAGTAGTGTTACCGGGACTAACTACAATGAGCAGTTCTTC. Residues: CASSVTGTNYNEQFF. The chain joins TRBV19 to TRBJ2-1, with TRBD2 identical over 7 bases. CDR3 length: 15 residues. The germline gives CDR1 LNHDA, CDR2 SQIVND (reference sequence). With 5 bases clipped from V and 3 bases from J, the junction kept 7 bases outside the gene matches. The whole variable domain, remainder taken from reference TRBV19 and TRBJ2-1, is DGGITQSPKYLFRKEGQNVTLSCEQNLNHDAMYWYRQDPGQGLRLIYYSQIVNDFQKGDIAEGYSVSREKKESFPLTVTSAQKNPTAFYLCASSVTGTNYNEQFFGPGTRLTVL.

The rearrangement uses TRBV28 and TRBJ1-3; 8 nucleotides line up with TRBD1. After removal of 6 bases from V and 4 bases from J, the junction contained 2 bases not matched to a gene. Germline CDR1 MDHEN, CDR2 SYDVKM. The CDR3 consists of 13 residues. The CDR3 DNA reads TGTGCCAGCAGGACAGGGGTAGGAAACACCATATATTTT. Protein sequence: CASRTGVGNTIYF.

This chain joins TRBV9 and TRBJ2-3, with 8 nucleotides matching TRBD2. J was trimmed by 1 base and V by 4 bases; bases with no gene match: 17. Germline V lookup: CDR1 SGDLS, CDR2 YYNGEE. There are 19 residues in the CDR3. CDR3 in DNA: TGTGCCAGCAGCCCCGATCGAGCGGGAGAGTTTCGGGGCACAGATACGCAGTATTTT. Protein: CASSPDRAGEFRGTDTQYF.

This rearrangement joins TRBV15 to TRBJ1-5; 8 bases agree with TRBD1. Germline CDR1 is LNHNV and CDR2 is YYDKDF (reference sequence). This CDR3 region has 17 residues. The V segment lost 1 base and the J segment 7 bases; nucleotides outside the gene matches: 12. DNA for the CDR3: TGTGCCACCAGCAGAGCCGACAGGGGCGGGGGTAGGCAGCCCCAGCATTTT. It encodes CATSRADRGGGRQPQHF.

The chain employs TRBV7-9 and TRBJ1-2; tentatively, D is TRBD1 (5 bases). This CDR3 region has 14 residues. V lost 5 bases and J 6 bases, leaving 16 bases between the germline ends. From germline, CDR1 is SEHNR and CDR2 FQNEAQ (reference sequence). This chain's CDR3 is CASSPGTRRDGYTF. The CDR3 DNA is TGTGCCAGCAGCCCCGGGACCCGACGGGATGGCTACACCTTC.

The chain employs TRBV11-2 and TRBJ1-2; D is unresolved. Trimming took off 2 bases at V and 8 bases at J, with 18 bases between the two ends. This CDR3 spans 15 amino acids. Germline V gene sequence: CDR1 SGHAT, CDR2 FQNNGV. The DNA of the CDR3 is TGTGCCAGCAGCTTAAGCCCCCAAGGGAAAGAAGGCTACACCTTC. Translated, it gives CASSLSPQGKEGYTF.

The chain carries TRBV6-4 and TRBJ2-7; no clear D. In germline, CDR1 is MRHNA, CDR2 SNTAGT. The CDR3 is made up of 11 amino acids. Between the trimmed V and J ends, which lost 5 bases and 7 bases, there was a span of 9 bases. The CDR3 nucleotides are TGTGCCAGCAGTAGACTCGGGGAGCAGTACTTC. It specifies CASSRLGEQYF.

The chain has TRBV15 and TRBJ2-5; possibly TRBD1 or TRBD2 for D (5 bases each). Germline CDR1 LNHNV, CDR2 YYDKDF (reference sequence). Trimming took off 3 bases at V and 3 bases at J, with 17 bases between the two ends. The CDR3 spans 16 residues. CDR3 loop: CATSRPVGTSKETQYF. CDR3 nucleotide sequence: TGTGCCACCAGCAGGCCGGTGGGGACCTCTAAAGAGACCCAGTACTTC.

The J gene is TRBJ1-3, the V gene TRBV6-5; 10 bases line up with TRBD1. With V trimmed by 6 bases and J by 2 bases, 4 bases remained unmatched. CDR1 MNHEY and CDR2 SVGAGI come from the germline V gene. The CDR3 runs 15 residues. CDR3 nucleotides: TGTGCCAGCAGCCGAGGACAGGGGGCTGGAAACACCATATATTTT. Its protein product is CASSRGQGAGNTIYF.

This chain connects TRBV5-1 to TRBJ2-7; TRBD2 matches 7 bases. CDR3 length equals 15 residues. Germline V CDR1 and CDR2: SGHRS, YFSETQ. The junction had 10 bases not matched to a gene; V was cut back by 4 bases and J by 3 bases. As DNA, the CDR3 is TGCGCCAGCAGCGAGGGACTACCACGGATCTACGAGCAGTACTTC. It encodes CASSEGLPRIYEQYF. The full variable domain, rest sourced from reference TRBV5-1 and TRBJ2-7, is KAGVTQTPRYLIKTRGQQVTLSCSPISGHRSVSWYQQTPGQGLQFLFEYFSETQRNKGNFPGRFSGRQFSNSRSEMNVSTLELGDSALYLCASSEGLPRIYEQYFGPGTRLTVT.

The chain employs TRBV9 and TRBJ2-5; D possibly corresponds to TRBD2 (7 bases). This CDR3 is 16 amino acids long. Per the germline V gene, CDR1 is SGDLS and CDR2 is YYNGEE. V was pared by 0 bases and J by 4 bases, with 16 bases between. CDR3 DNA: TGTGCCAGCAGCGTAGAAGGGGGAGGGCCTGGAGAGACCCAGTACTTC. Amino acids: CASSVEGGGPGETQYF. Filled out from reference TRBV9 and TRBJ2-5, the complete variable domain reads DSGVTQTPKHLITATGQRVTLRCSPRSGDLSVYWYQQSLDQGLQFLIQYYNGEERAKGNILERFSAQQFPDLHSELNLSSLELGDSALYFCASSVEGGGPGETQYFGPGTRLLVL.